A selection of T cell receptor beta chains follows, all from one sample in a study of CD8+CD57+ T cells in acquired aplastic anemia. A single record per CDR3 protein comes from TCRdb applying MiXCR to the reads. Here the sample spans over 250,000 distinct CDR3 sequences, roughly 59% being singletons. Specimen: sorted CD4+, CD8+, or CD8+CD57+ T cells (not recorded which) from PBMCs. The receptors come from a human donor with aplastic anemia. The CDR3 runs from the conserved cysteine through the conserved F or W. Each record gives: J gene, V gene, CDR3 length, clone size, D gene, CDR3 DNA, CDR3 protein. D genes are given only for firm matches. Rows may omit the clone size; those that give it use once, few, many or a size class.

j_gene: TRBJ1-6; v_gene: TRBV10-3; len: 15; abundance: .; d_gene: .; CDR3nt: TGTGCCATCAGTGATAAGGGGATGGTGAATTCACCCCCCCACTTT; CDR3aa: CAISDKGMVNSPPHF
j_gene: TRBJ1-5; v_gene: TRBV10-3; len: 15; abundance: once; d_gene: TRBD1; CDR3nt: TGTGCCATCAGTCCCGGACAGGGGCGGGATCAGCCCCAGCATTTT; CDR3aa: CAISPGQGRDQPQHF
j_gene: TRBJ2-7; v_gene: TRBV2; len: 15; abundance: .; d_gene: TRBD1; CDR3nt: TGTGCCAGCAGTGAGGAGACAGGGCGATCCTACGAGCAGTACTTC; CDR3aa: CASSEETGRSYEQYF
j_gene: TRBJ2-1; v_gene: TRBV20-1; len: 11; abundance: .; d_gene: TRBD2; CDR3nt: TGCAGTGCTTGGACTAGAGGAGAGCAGTTCTTC; CDR3aa: CSAWTRGEQFF
j_gene: TRBJ2-5; v_gene: TRBV10-3; len: 14; abundance: once; d_gene: TRBD2; CDR3nt: TGTGCCATCAGTAGACTAGCGGGAGGAGAGACCCAGTACTTC; CDR3aa: CAISRLAGGETQYF
j_gene: TRBJ1-2; v_gene: TRBV29-1; len: 16; abundance: .; d_gene: TRBD1; CDR3nt: TGCAGCGTTGATGTAGGGGGCGGCGGCTCAGGCTATGGCTACACCTTC; CDR3aa: CSVDVGGGGSGYGYTF
j_gene: TRBJ1-1; v_gene: TRBV20-1; len: 14; abundance: .; d_gene: TRBD1; CDR3nt: TGCAGTGCTAGTAGGACAGGGGCGAACACTGAAGCTTTCTTT; CDR3aa: CSASRTGANTEAFF
j_gene: TRBJ2-7; v_gene: TRBV19; len: 12; abundance: .; d_gene: .; CDR3nt: TGTGCCAGTAGTGGAGTCAGCGACGAGCAGTACTTC; CDR3aa: CASSGVSDEQYF
j_gene: TRBJ1-2; v_gene: TRBV5-6; len: 14; abundance: few; d_gene: TRBD1; CDR3nt: TGTGCCAGCAGCACCCGGACAGGGATTATTGGCTACACCTTC; CDR3aa: CASSTRTGIIGYTF
j_gene: TRBJ2-1; v_gene: TRBV5-1; len: 15; abundance: .; d_gene: TRBD1; CDR3nt: TGTGCCAGCAGCTTTGGGGACAGGTCTTACAATGAGCAGTTCTTC; CDR3aa: CASSFGDRSYNEQFF
j_gene: TRBJ2-7; v_gene: TRBV20-1; len: 14; abundance: .; d_gene: TRBD1; CDR3nt: TGCAGTGCTAGAGAGCGGACAGGGCCCAACGAGCAGTACTTC; CDR3aa: CSARERTGPNEQYF
j_gene: TRBJ1-6; v_gene: TRBV2; len: 15; abundance: .; d_gene: .; CDR3nt: TGTGCCAGCAGCCCCGGGACGGGGACGCTTCCCCCCCTCCACTTT; CDR3aa: CASSPGTGTLPPLHF